This entry lists 28 T cell receptor beta chains sequenced from one sample in a study of T cell changes during pregnancy in multiple sclerosis (dated by TCRdb to the late 2010s). Library prep was done by the immunoSEQ multiplex PCR assay. The immuneACCESS repertoire file appears here via TCRdb, limited to in-frame rearrangements. These files lack a portion of the clones; in checked studies, under half of the deficit traces to unresolved V genes, and the cause of the others is not known. This sample has approximately 46,000 clones in its table, and about 90% of those were observed once. The ten top clones hold roughly 0.4% of the sample. The specimen was CD4+ T cells from peripheral blood mononuclear cells, collected after pregnancy. All receptors come from a female donor with multiple sclerosis, enrolled in a pregnancy study.

The chain uses TRBV27 and TRBJ2-6; perhaps TRBD1 as D (5 bases). The length of the CDR3 is 15 residues. Trimming shortened V by 6 bases and J by 4 bases, and 13 bases separated the two germline ends. Looked up from germline, CDR1 is MNHEY and CDR2 is SMNVEV (reference sequence). The CDR3 sequence: CASSLQASGANVLTF. CDR3 coding DNA: TGTGCCAGCAGCCTACAGGCGTCCGGGGCCAACGTCCTGACTTTC.

The V call is TRBV5-1, the J call TRBJ1-2, with 10 bases identical to TRBD1. The CDR3 has 14 residues. Germline V gene data show CDR1 as SGHRS and CDR2 as YFSETQ. J gave up 8 bases and V 3 bases, and 7 bases lay outside the gene matches. CDR3 loop: CASSWDRGERGYTF. The CDR3 DNA follows: TGCGCCAGCAGCTGGGACAGGGGAGAACGCGGCTACACCTTC.

The gene calls are TRBV6-1 and TRBJ2-5, with 10 nucleotides matching TRBD2. V was pared by 2 bases and J by 0 bases, with 6 bases of the junction left unmatched. The CDR3 loop spans 17 amino acids. Germline V gene sequence: CDR1 MNHNS, CDR2 SASEGT. This CDR3 reads CASSERAGGPNQETQYF. The CDR3 coding sequence is TGTGCCAGCAGTGAACGAGCGGGAGGGCCCAACCAAGAGACCCAGTACTTC.

The chain recombines TRBV18 with TRBJ1-1, with 10 nucleotides matching TRBD1. Germline CDR1 and CDR2: KGHSH and LQKENI. CDR3 length equals 16 residues. V was pared by 6 bases and J by 5 bases, with 12 bases of the junction left unmatched. DNA for the CDR3: TGTGCCAGCTCCGTCCCGGGACAGGGGTTAAGGACTGAAGCTTTCTTT. It codes for CASSVPGQGLRTEAFF.

The CDR3 spells CASSLGGPRPGELFF. The CDR3 DNA sequence: TGTGCCAGCAGCTTGGGGGGCCCGCGCCCCGGGGAGCTGTTTTTT. V usage is TRBV5-6 and J usage is TRBJ2-2; TRBD1 might be the D (5 bases). The ends were cut back, 0 bases at V and 6 bases at J, with 12 bases in the middle. The CDR3 is 15 residues long. Germline CDR1 and CDR2: SGHDT and YYEEEE.

The V and J genes are TRBV18 and TRBJ1-2; the D gene is possibly TRBD1 (6 bases). Trimming stripped 4 bases from V and 6 bases from J, with 21 bases between. The CDR3 spans 16 residues. CDR1 and CDR2 from the germline V gene are KGHSH and LQKENI. CDR3 DNA sequence: TGTGCCAGCTCACGAGCTGCCCTCCCAGGGGTGGATGGCTACACCTTC. This codes for CASSRAALPGVDGYTF.

The V gene is TRBV28, the J gene TRBJ2-1; D gene unclear. The CDR3 extends over 11 amino acids. Trimming took 3 bases from V and 10 from J, leaving 7 bases between them. Germline assignment: CDR1 MDHEN and CDR2 SYDVKM. The CDR3 sequence is CASSLGREQFF. The DNA for the CDR3 is TGTGCCAGCAGTTTGGGCAGGGAGCAGTTCTTC. The variable domain in full, with the rest retrieved from reference TRBV28 and TRBJ2-1, is DVKVTQSSRYLVKRTGEKVFLECVQDMDHENMFWYRQDPGLGLRLIYFSYDVKMKEKGDIPEGYSVSREKKERFSLILESASTNQTSMYLCASSLGREQFFGPGTRLTVL.

J is TRBJ2-5 and V is TRBV29-1, with no clear D. Germline CDR1 is SQVTM and CDR2 is ANQGSEA. The CDR3 covers 11 residues. This chain's CDR3 is CAGGDRKTQYF. The CDR3 nucleotides read TGCGCCGGCGGAGATCGGAAGACCCAGTACTTC.

In DNA form, the CDR3 reads TGTGCCACCAAAATGACAGGTCCCTACAATGAGCAGTTCTTC. Residues: CATKMTGPYNEQFF. The chain carries TRBV5-8 and TRBJ2-1; perhaps TRBD1 as D (6 bases). CDR3 length: 14 amino acids. With 9 bases removed from V and 2 bases from J, the gap between germline ends came to 15 bases. The germline CDR1 and CDR2 sequences are SGHTS and YDEGEE.

The chain combines TRBV29-1 with TRBJ2-1, with a possible D match to TRBD2 (7 bases). The CDR3 is 12 residues long. V lost 4 bases to trimming and J lost 9 bases, with 13 bases between them. Germline V gene lookup returns CDR1 SQVTM and CDR2 ANQGSEA. CDR3 nucleotides: TGCAGCGTTGCGAAGGGGGGGGGTGAGCAGTTCTTC. Its protein product is CSVAKGGGEQFF.

V usage is TRBV5-1 and J usage is TRBJ2-7; 7 bases align to TRBD1. Germline CDR1 reads SGHRS; CDR2 reads YFSETQ. The CDR3 is made up of 15 amino acids. The trim removed 0 bases at V and 3 bases at J, leaving 6 bases unmatched. CDR3 bases: TGCGCCAGCAGCTTGGGTGTTTCAGGGGGCTACGAGCAGTACTTC. Protein: CASSLGVSGGYEQYF. The full variable domain, in which reference TRBV5-1 and TRBJ2-7 provide the parts outside the CDR3, is KAGVTQTPRYLIKTRGQQVTLSCSPISGHRSVSWYQQTPGQGLQFLFEYFSETQRNKGNFPGRFSGRQFSNSRSEMNVSTLELGDSALYLCASSLGVSGGYEQYFGPGTRLTVT.

The gene calls are TRBV6-5 and TRBJ1-2; D not resolved. The CDR3 loop spans 15 amino acids. V lost 4 bases and J 4 bases, leaving 16 bases between the germline ends. CDR1 and CDR2 (germline): MNHEY, SVGAGI. Here the CDR3 reads CASSSGSRTAYGYTF. The CDR3 DNA reads as TGTGCCAGCAGTTCAGGAAGCAGGACTGCCTATGGCTACACCTTC.

This clone was seen a few times. The chain has TRBV12-5 and TRBJ2-7; D is unclear. Germline V lookup: CDR1 LGHNT, CDR2 FRNRAP. This CDR3 spans 16 amino acids. The germline V and J ends were trimmed by 6 bases and 0 bases, with 18 bases remaining between them. DNA of the CDR3: TGTGCTAGTGGAACGCCCACTCTTAGGAGCTCCTACGAGCAGTACTTC. Translating gives CASGTPTLRSSYEQYF. The full variable domain, completed using reference TRBV12-5 and TRBJ2-7, is DARVTQTPRHKVTEMGQEVTMRCQPILGHNTVFWYRQTMMQGLELLAYFRNRAPLDDSGMPKDRFSAEMPDATLATLKIQPSEPRDSAVYFCASGTPTLRSSYEQYFGPGTRLTVT.

The V and J genes are TRBV9 and TRBJ2-7, with 11 bases identical to TRBD1. The germline CDR1 and CDR2 sequences are SGDLS and YYNGEE. V lost 5 bases to trimming and J lost 3 bases; unmatched junction nucleotides: 4. This CDR3 region has 14 residues. The CDR3 nucleotides read TGTGCCAGCAGTCGGACAGGGGGCAGCTACGAGCAGTACTTC. As protein: CASSRTGGSYEQYF. Drawing the rest from reference TRBV9 and TRBJ2-7, the complete variable domain is DSGVTQTPKHLITATGQRVTLRCSPRSGDLSVYWYQQSLDQGLQFLIQYYNGEERAKGNILERFSAQQFPDLHSELNLSSLELGDSALYFCASSRTGGSYEQYFGPGTRLTVT.

The CDR3 bases are TGCGCCAGCAGCCTGGTATTGGGCACCTCAGACGAGCAGTACTTC. Protein sequence: CASSLVLGTSDEQYF. This rearrangement joins TRBV5-1 to TRBJ2-7; no firm D call. CDR3 length equals 15 residues. Germline V lookup: CDR1 SGHRS, CDR2 YFSETQ. V shed 4 bases and J shed 5 bases, with 19 bases lying between them.

This sequence joins TRBV30 and TRBJ2-3, with 8 bases aligning to TRBD2. This CDR3 contains 12 residues. V was clipped by 5 bases and J by 10 bases; unmatched bases: 8. In germline, CDR1 is GTSNPN, CDR2 SVGIG (reference sequence). Here the CDR3 reads CAWAPGGEAQYF. The CDR3 region has the DNA TGTGCCTGGGCTCCCGGGGGGGAAGCGCAGTATTTT.

The V call is TRBV15, the J call TRBJ2-7; D is perhaps TRBD2 (6 bases). The CDR3 runs to 14 residues. Trimming pared 0 bases from V and 6 bases from J, leaving 12 bases between. Germline V gives CDR1 LNHNV, CDR2 YYDKDF (reference sequence). For the CDR3, the DNA is TGTGCCACCAGCAGAGATGGATTGGGGGGCGAGCAGTACTTC. This codes for CATSRDGLGGEQYF.

The chain joins TRBV5-1 to TRBJ1-2; 8 nucleotides agree with TRBD1. The J segment lost 4 bases and the V segment lost 4 bases, leaving 12 bases of the junction unmatched. This CDR3 spans 16 amino acids. CDR1 is SGHRS and CDR2 is YFSETQ in the germline V gene. CDR3 sequence: CASSGQGAASLYGYTF. The CDR3 region has the DNA TGCGCCAGCAGCGGACAGGGCGCGGCTTCCCTCTATGGCTACACCTTC.

The chain employs TRBV7-6 and TRBJ2-7; TRBD1 aligns across 7 bases. This CDR3 comprises 16 residues. Germline CDR1 SGHVS, CDR2 FNYEAQ. Germline trimming cut 5 bases from V and 2 bases from J; bases unmatched to any gene: 12. The CDR3 DNA is TGTGCCAGCAGCAACCAACGGGGCACAGGGGCCTACGAGCAGTACTTC. Amino acids: CASSNQRGTGAYEQYF.

This rearrangement joins TRBV27 to TRBJ1-2, with D possibly being TRBD1 (5 bases). V lost 5 bases to trimming and J lost 6 bases, with 19 bases between them. Germline assignment: CDR1 MNHEY and CDR2 SMNVEV (reference sequence). This CDR3 has 15 amino acids. The CDR3 coding sequence is TGTGCCAGCAGTCTGGGGCAGGGACTGCCCGATGGCTACACCTTC. Amino acid sequence: CASSLGQGLPDGYTF.

The chain joins TRBV27 to TRBJ1-2; tentative D call: TRBD1 (6 bases). The CDR3 is 15 residues long. V dropped 1 base and J dropped 4 bases, with 13 bases sitting between them. The germline V gene encodes CDR1 MNHEY and CDR2 SMNVEV (reference sequence). This CDR3 reads CASSLLDRGGYGYTF. The CDR3 bases are TGTGCCAGCAGTTTATTGGACCGAGGGGGCTATGGCTACACCTTC.

The V call is TRBV11-3, the J call TRBJ2-7; D is uncertain. Trimming left V 1 base short and J 5 bases short, with 12 bases between. The length of the CDR3 is 14 residues. CDR1 is SGHNT, CDR2 YENEEA, per germline. This chain's CDR3 is CASSLGGNSNEQYF. CDR3 DNA: TGTGCCAGCAGCTTAGGAGGAAATAGTAACGAGCAGTACTTC.

The CDR3 loop reads CASSRIRLAGGINNEQFF. CDR3 in DNA: TGTGCCAGCAGCCGAATCCGATTGGCGGGAGGGATTAACAATGAGCAGTTCTTC. The chain is built from TRBV13 and TRBJ2-1; 9 bases agree with TRBD2. The CDR3 is made up of 18 amino acids. Germline V gene sequence: CDR1 PRHDT, CDR2 FYEKMQ (reference sequence). After removal of 5 bases from V and 5 bases from J, the junction contained 16 bases not matched to a gene.

This chain joins TRBV7-8 and TRBJ1-3, with D maybe TRBD1 (5 bases). CDR3 size: 15 residues. Deletions cut 5 bases from V and 0 bases from J, with 11 bases between. The germline V gene encodes CDR1 SGHVS and CDR2 FQNEAQ. CDR3 region: CASSRTQYSGNTIYF. Written as DNA, the CDR3 is TGTGCCAGCAGCCGGACACAGTACTCTGGAAACACCATATATTTT.

The chain links TRBV30 to TRBJ2-7, with 7 bases aligning to TRBD2. The CDR3 has 14 amino acids. V lost 2 bases to trimming and J lost 2 bases; unmatched junction nucleotides: 6. CDR1 and CDR2 from the germline V gene are GTSNPN and SVGIG (reference sequence). CDR3 DNA: TGTGCCTGGAGTACGTCCGGACTAGCCTACGAGCAGTACTTC. It translates to CAWSTSGLAYEQYF.

The chain links TRBV5-1 to TRBJ2-5; D is possibly TRBD2 (6 bases). CDR3 length: 15 amino acids. V was cut by 3 bases and J by 4 bases, with 16 bases left in between. Per the germline V gene, CDR1 is SGHRS and CDR2 is YFSETQ. CDR3 bases: TGCGCCAGCAGCTCCCGGGGACTGGGAGGAGAGACCCAGTACTTC. Its protein is CASSSRGLGGETQYF.

The CDR3 protein is CASSLGGTGAARGYGYTF. In DNA form, the CDR3 reads TGTGCCAGCAGCTTAGGTGGAACAGGGGCGGCGCGCGGCTATGGCTACACCTTC. The rearrangement joins TRBV7-9 to TRBJ1-2, with TRBD1 identical over 7 bases. V gave up 1 base and J gave up 4 bases; unmatched junction bases: 15. Germline lookup yields CDR1 SEHNR and CDR2 FQNEAQ (reference sequence). The CDR3 runs 18 residues. Filled out from reference TRBV7-9 and TRBJ1-2, the complete variable domain reads DTGVSQNPRHKITKRGQNVTFRCDPISEHNRLYWYRQTLGQGPEFLTYFQNEAQLEKSRLLSDRFSAERPKGSFSTLEIQRTEQGDSAMYLCASSLGGTGAARGYGYTFGSGTRLTVV.

V and J are TRBV14 and TRBJ1-4, with D perhaps TRBD1 (5 bases). V was trimmed by 0 bases and J by 12 bases, leaving 11 bases between them. The CDR3 has 13 residues. The germline V gene encodes CDR1 SGHDN and CDR2 FVKESK. CDR3 sequence: CASSQEFGGQLFF. The CDR3 coding sequence is TGTGCCAGCAGCCAAGAATTCGGGGGTCAACTGTTTTTT.